Listed here are 15 T cell receptor beta chains from one sample, sequenced in a study of regulatory T cells in long-lasting Graves disease. Assembly of TCR beta libraries relied on iRepertoire HTBI primers together with Arm-PCR of CDR3 regions. MiXCR, applied by TCRdb to the multiplex PCR reads, yields one record per CDR3 protein. The sample holds approximately 310,000 distinct CDR3 sequences, more than 15% seen once. As for time point: newly diagnosed GD, antithyroid drugs for less than 3 months. RNA from PBMCs was the source of the TCR library. The sequencing here drew on peripheral blood mononuclear cells (PBMCs), taken at new diagnosis, from a patient treated with antithyroid drugs. The receptors come from a female donor with Graves disease.

This rearrangement joins TRBV6-1 to TRBJ1-4; TRBD1 matches 7 bases. J lost 8 bases, V lost 6 bases, and 15 bases had no gene match. The CDR3 runs to 16 residues. Germline CDR1 and CDR2: MNHNS and SASEGT. CDR3 loop: CASRGDLGQRGEKLFF. The CDR3 DNA reads as TGTGCCAGCAGGGGGGACCTGGGACAGAGGGGCGAAAAACTGTTTTTT.

This clonotype has ten or more counts. The genes are TRBV28 and TRBJ2-7; D is undetermined. There are 14 residues in the CDR3. Trimming left V 8 bases short and J 5 bases short, with 19 bases between. The germline V gene has CDR1 MDHEN and CDR2 SYDVKM. CDR3 amino acids: CASGTSAKIHEQYF. The CDR3 DNA reads TGTGCCAGCGGTACCTCTGCCAAAATCCACGAGCAGTACTTC.

Ten or more counts support this clonotype. The CDR3 region has the DNA TGTGCCAGCAGAGCAACAGGGCTCTCTGGGGCCAACGTCCTGACTTTC. This encodes CASRATGLSGANVLTF. V gene TRBV12-3 or TRBV12-4 combines with J gene TRBJ2-6, with D possibly being TRBD1 (6 bases). The V end was cut by 6 bases, the J end by 0 bases, with 12 bases between. The length of the CDR3 is 16 residues.

This clonotype came up many times. This chain uses TRBV10-3 with TRBJ1-1; 8 bases are a match to TRBD1. With 5 bases clipped from V and 0 bases from J, the junction kept 5 bases outside the gene matches. Germline lookup yields CDR1 ENHRY and CDR2 SYGVKD. The CDR3 contains 15 residues. This CDR3 is CAISRGTGLNTEAFF. In DNA, the CDR3 is TGTGCCATCAGTAGGGGGACAGGATTGAACACTGAAGCTTTCTTT.

Concerning this clonotype: A read error is the likely source, as a far larger clone sits one nucleotide away. V and J are TRBV5-5 and TRBJ2-2, with 9 bases aligning to TRBD2. The V segment lost 2 bases and the J segment 4 bases; nucleotides outside the gene matches: 15. The CDR3 is 19 amino acids. Per the germline V gene, CDR1 is SGHKS and CDR2 is YYEKEE (reference sequence). The CDR3 coding sequence is TGTGCCAGCAGCTTAGATATAACTAGCGGGTACCCACCCACCGGGGAGCTGTTTTTT. It yields the protein CASSLDITSGYPPTGELFF.

This clonotype came up many times. This chain connects TRBV11-2 to TRBJ2-7; D unclear. CDR1 and CDR2 (germline): SGHAT, FQNNGV. Trimming cost V 6 bases and J 6 bases, with 15 bases left between them. The CDR3 runs 13 residues. In nucleotides, the CDR3 is TGTGCCAGCAGTCCCGTCTCCTACGGCGAGCAGTACTTC. It codes for CASSPVSYGEQYF.

This clonotype was counted ten times or more. The genes are TRBV27 and TRBJ2-5, with 8 bases lining up with TRBD1. The J segment lost 4 bases and the V segment lost 1 base, leaving 5 bases of the junction unmatched. The CDR3 is made up of 15 amino acids. Looked up from germline, CDR1 is MNHEY and CDR2 is SMNVEV (reference sequence). This CDR3 is CASSLWQGALETQYF. The CDR3 region has the DNA TGTGCCAGCAGTTTATGGCAGGGGGCTTTAGAGACCCAGTACTTC.

This clonotype has at least ten counts. This rearrangement joins TRBV9 to TRBJ2-2; D gene ambiguous. CDR1 is SGDLS, CDR2 YYNGEE, per germline. Trimming took 0 bases from V and 7 from J, leaving 7 bases between them. This CDR3 has 13 residues. CDR3 bases: TGTGCCAGCAGCGTAGCCCGCAGCGGGGAGCTGTTTTTT. Translation: CASSVARSGELFF.

The J gene is TRBJ1-6, the V gene TRBV7-9; TRBD1 matches at 8 bases. This CDR3 region has 17 residues. V shed 5 bases, J shed 8 bases, and the junction held 14 bases outside the gene matches. Per germline, CDR1 SEHNR and CDR2 FQNEAQ (reference sequence). DNA of the CDR3: TGTGCCAGCAGCCGATACACAGGGGGAGATTGGTATTCACCCCTCCACTTT. It specifies CASSRYTGGDWYSPLHF.

The table lists this clonotype with many counts. The V call is TRBV5-6, the J call TRBJ2-3; 13 bases align to TRBD2. Germline V gene data show CDR1 as SGHDT and CDR2 as YYEEEE. This CDR3 has 16 residues. V lost 0 bases and J lost 4; bases outside the gene matches: 2. In DNA, the CDR3 is TGTGCCAGCAGCTTGGAAACTAGCGGGAGGGCAGATACGCAGTATTTT. Translating gives CASSLETSGRADTQYF. Variable domain in full (rest from reference TRBV5-6 and TRBJ2-3): DAGVTQSPTHLIKTRGQQVTLRCSPKSGHDTVSWYQQALGQGPQFIFQYYEEEERQRGNFPDRFSGHQFPNYSSELNVNALLLGDSALYLCASSLETSGRADTQYFGPGTRLTVL.

This clonotype was seen many times. CDR3 DNA: TGTGCCAGCATGGGACAGATGAACACCGGGGAGCTGTTTTTT. It encodes CASMGQMNTGELFF. The rearrangement joins TRBV6-1 to TRBJ2-2; 7 positions agree with TRBD1. With 7 bases clipped from V and 1 base from J, the junction kept 3 bases outside the gene matches. The germline V gene encodes CDR1 MNHNS and CDR2 SASEGT. This CDR3 spans 14 amino acids.

The gene calls are TRBV6-2 or TRBV6-3 and TRBJ2-5, with D perhaps matching TRBD1 (6 bases). CDR3 length: 16 residues. The V gene's germline CDR1 is MNHEY and CDR2 SVGEGT. V dropped 6 bases and J dropped 1 base, with 18 bases sitting between them. Here the CDR3 DNA reads TGTGCCAGCAGCCACCTTCCTAGACAGGCCCAAGAGACCCAGTACTTC. Protein: CASSHLPRQAQETQYF.

In its sample, this clonotype was seen many times. The V gene is TRBV24-1, the J gene TRBJ2-7, with 8 bases lining up with TRBD2. Germline CDR1 KGHDR, CDR2 SFDVKD. V dropped 7 bases and J dropped 6; count of bases not matched to a gene: 16. The CDR3 is 16 residues long. The CDR3 DNA reads as TGTGCCACCAGCGGGGGGGGGGCCGGGGGGCCGTTCGAGCAGTACTTC. Translated, it gives CATSGGGAGGPFEQYF.

This clonotype was seen at least ten times. The rearrangement links TRBV24-1 to TRBJ2-2, with 7 bases aligning to TRBD1. This CDR3 contains 13 residues. V shed 10 bases and J 2 bases; nucleotides not matched to a gene: 3. Germline V CDR1 and CDR2: KGHDR, SFDVKD. The CDR3 bases are TGTGCCACTAGGACAGGCAACACCGGGGAGCTGTTTTTT. Residues: CATRTGNTGELFF.

This clonotype has at least ten counts. The V gene is TRBV18, the J gene TRBJ2-5; TRBD2 aligns across 7 bases. V gave up 0 bases and J gave up 4 bases; unmatched junction bases: 8. The CDR3 extends over 16 amino acids. The germline V gene has CDR1 KGHSH and CDR2 LQKENI. CDR3 protein: CASSPPGGSLRETQYF. DNA for the CDR3: TGTGCCAGCTCACCACCGGGCGGGAGTCTACGAGAGACCCAGTACTTC.